This section outlines one T cell receptor (beta chain) sequence together with its context. This sample is part of a study of cytomegalovirus exposure and HLA in healthy donors. The CDR3 is made up of 12 amino acids. Germline assignment: CDR1 GTSNPN and CDR2 SVGIG (reference sequence). PCR primers comprised 60 Vbeta and 13 Jbeta primers. Profiling relied on immunoSEQ multiplex PCR, and the TCRdb table lists in-frame clones only, not all of them. The repertoire holds some 85,000 clones, with 70% to 80% as singletons. The chain has TRBV30 and TRBJ1-1; TRBD1 matches at 7 bases. Sequencing was performed on PBMCs. This receptor was obtained from a man aged 25 to 40 in good health and CMV-seronegative. CDR3 sequence (DNA): TGTGCGGGGGGACAGCCTAACACTGAAGCTTTCTTT. This translates into CAGGQPNTEAFF.